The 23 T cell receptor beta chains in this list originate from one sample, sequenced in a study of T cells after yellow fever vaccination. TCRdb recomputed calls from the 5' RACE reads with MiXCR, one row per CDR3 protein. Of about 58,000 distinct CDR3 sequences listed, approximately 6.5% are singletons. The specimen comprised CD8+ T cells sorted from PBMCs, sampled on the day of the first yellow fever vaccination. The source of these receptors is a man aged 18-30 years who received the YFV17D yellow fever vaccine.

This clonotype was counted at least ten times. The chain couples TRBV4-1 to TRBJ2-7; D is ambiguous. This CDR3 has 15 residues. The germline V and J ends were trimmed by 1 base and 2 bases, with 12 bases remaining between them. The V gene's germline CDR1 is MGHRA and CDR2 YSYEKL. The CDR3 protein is CASSQVDRAAYEQYF. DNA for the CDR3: TGCGCCAGCAGCCAAGTAGACCGGGCCGCCTACGAGCAGTACTTC.

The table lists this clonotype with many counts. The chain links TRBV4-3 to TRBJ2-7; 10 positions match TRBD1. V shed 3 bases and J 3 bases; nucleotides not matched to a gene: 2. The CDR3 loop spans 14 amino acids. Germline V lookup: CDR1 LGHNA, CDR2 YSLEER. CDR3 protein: CASSQGQGFYEQYF. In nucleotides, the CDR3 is TGCGCCAGCAGCCAGGGACAGGGGTTCTACGAGCAGTACTTC.

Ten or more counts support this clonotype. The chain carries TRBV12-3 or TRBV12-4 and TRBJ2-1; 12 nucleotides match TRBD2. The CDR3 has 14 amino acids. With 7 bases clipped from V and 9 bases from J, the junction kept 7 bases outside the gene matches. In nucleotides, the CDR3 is TGTGCCAGCACCGTACTAGCGGGGGGTGCTGAGCAGTTCTTC. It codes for CASTVLAGGAEQFF.

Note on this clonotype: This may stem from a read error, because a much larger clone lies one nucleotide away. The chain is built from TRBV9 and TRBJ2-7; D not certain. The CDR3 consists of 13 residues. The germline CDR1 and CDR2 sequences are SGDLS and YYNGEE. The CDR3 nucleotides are TGTGCCATCAGCGTAAGGAGAATTGGCGAGCAGTACTTC. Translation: CAISVRRIGEQYF.

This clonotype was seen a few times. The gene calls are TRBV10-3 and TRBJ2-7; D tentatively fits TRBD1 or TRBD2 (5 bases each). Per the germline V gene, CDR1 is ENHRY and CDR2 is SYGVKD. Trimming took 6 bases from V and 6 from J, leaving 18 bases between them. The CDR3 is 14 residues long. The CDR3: CAISERYPGPEQYV. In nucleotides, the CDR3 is TGTGCCATCAGCGAGCGGTATCCAGGGCCCGAGCAGTACGTC.

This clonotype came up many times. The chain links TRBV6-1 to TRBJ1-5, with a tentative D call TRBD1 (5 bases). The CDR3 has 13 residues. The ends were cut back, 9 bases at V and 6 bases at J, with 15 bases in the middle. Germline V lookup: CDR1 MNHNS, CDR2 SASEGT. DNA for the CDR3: TGTGCCAGTCGGGCGGGGGTGGCTCAGCCCCAGCATTTT. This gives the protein CASRAGVAQPQHF.

CDR3 in amino acids: CASSLEVAVNTEAFF. Written as DNA, the CDR3 is TGTGCCAGCAGCTTAGAGGTAGCCGTGAACACTGAAGCTTTCTTT. The rearrangement joins TRBV7-2 to TRBJ1-1; D gene uncertain. CDR3 length: 15 residues. Germline CDR1 SGHTA, CDR2 FQGNSA. Trimming left V 1 base short and J 0 bases short, with 9 bases between.

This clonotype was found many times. The CDR3 sequence: CASITRVDHEQYV. The CDR3 coding sequence is TGTGCCAGCATTACCAGGGTAGACCACGAGCAGTACGTC. The J gene is TRBJ2-7, the V gene TRBV2, with D perhaps matching TRBD1 (5 bases). V was pared by 7 bases and J by 5 bases, with 15 bases between. Germline V lookup: CDR1 SNHLY, CDR2 FYNNEI. This CDR3 has 13 residues.

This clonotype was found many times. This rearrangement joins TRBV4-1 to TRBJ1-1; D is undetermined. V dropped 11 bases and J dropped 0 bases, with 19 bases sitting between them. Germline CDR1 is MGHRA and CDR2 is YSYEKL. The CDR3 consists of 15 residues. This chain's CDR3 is CAVRPADYMNTEAFF. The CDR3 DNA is TGCGCCGTCCGCCCGGCAGACTATATGAACACTGAAGCTTTCTTT.

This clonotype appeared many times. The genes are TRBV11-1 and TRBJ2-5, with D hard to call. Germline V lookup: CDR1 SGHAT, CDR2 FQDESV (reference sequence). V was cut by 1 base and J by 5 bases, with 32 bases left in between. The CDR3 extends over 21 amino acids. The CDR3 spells CASSLGPLVMTKNESGETQYF. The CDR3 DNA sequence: TGTGCCAGCAGCTTAGGGCCCTTGGTAATGACGAAGAACGAAAGTGGCGAGACCCAGTACTTC.

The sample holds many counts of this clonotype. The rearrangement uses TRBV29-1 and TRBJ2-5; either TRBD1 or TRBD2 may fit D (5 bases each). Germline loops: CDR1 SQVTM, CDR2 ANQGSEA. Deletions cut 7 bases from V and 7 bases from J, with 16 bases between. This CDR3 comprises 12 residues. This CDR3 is CSASGPRGTQYF. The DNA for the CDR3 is TGCAGCGCCTCGGGACCCCGAGGGACCCAGTACTTC.

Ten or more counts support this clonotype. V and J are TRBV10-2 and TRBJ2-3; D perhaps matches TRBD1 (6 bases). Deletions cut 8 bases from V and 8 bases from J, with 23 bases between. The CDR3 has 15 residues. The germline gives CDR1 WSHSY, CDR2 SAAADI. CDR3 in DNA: TGCGCCAGCCGGGATAAGGGGGAGCCCCAAGGTACGCAGTATTTT. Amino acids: CASRDKGEPQGTQYF.

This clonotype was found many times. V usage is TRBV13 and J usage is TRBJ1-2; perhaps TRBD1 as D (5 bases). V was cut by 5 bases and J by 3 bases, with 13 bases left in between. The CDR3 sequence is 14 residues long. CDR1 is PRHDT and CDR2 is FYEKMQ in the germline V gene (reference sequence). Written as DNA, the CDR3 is TGTGCCAGCAGCAGACTAGGGGATCACTATGGCTACACCTTC. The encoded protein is CASSRLGDHYGYTF.

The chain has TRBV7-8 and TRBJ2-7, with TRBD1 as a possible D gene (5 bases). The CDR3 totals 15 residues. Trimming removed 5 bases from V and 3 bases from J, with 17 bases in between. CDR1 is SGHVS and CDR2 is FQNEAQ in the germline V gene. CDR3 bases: TGTGCCAGCAGCCCCCGCAGGGCAAGTATCTACGAGCAGTACGTC. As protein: CASSPRRASIYEQYV.

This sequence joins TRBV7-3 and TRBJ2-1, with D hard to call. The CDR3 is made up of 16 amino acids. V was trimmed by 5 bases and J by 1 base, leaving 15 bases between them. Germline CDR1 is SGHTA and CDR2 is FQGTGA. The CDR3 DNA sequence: TGTGCCAGCAGCCCCTCGCTTAGCCCGTCCTACAATGAGCAGTTCTTC. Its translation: CASSPSLSPSYNEQFF.

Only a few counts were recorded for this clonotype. CDR3: CASIRGGGPSGELFF. DNA for the CDR3: TGTGCCAGCATCCGTGGGGGGGGGCCCTCCGGGGAGCTGTTTTTT. The J gene is TRBJ2-2, the V gene TRBV7-2; weak D call: TRBD2 (7 bases). Trimming took off 7 bases at V and 6 bases at J, with 18 bases between the two ends. Germline CDR1 SGHTA, CDR2 FQGNSA. The CDR3 covers 15 residues.

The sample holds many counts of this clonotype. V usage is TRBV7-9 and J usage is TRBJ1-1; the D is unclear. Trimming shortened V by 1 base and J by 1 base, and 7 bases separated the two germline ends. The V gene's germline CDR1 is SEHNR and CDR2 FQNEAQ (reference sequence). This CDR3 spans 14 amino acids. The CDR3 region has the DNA TGTGCCAGCAGCTTAGTCAAAACGAACACTGAAGCTTTCTTT. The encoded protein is CASSLVKTNTEAFF.

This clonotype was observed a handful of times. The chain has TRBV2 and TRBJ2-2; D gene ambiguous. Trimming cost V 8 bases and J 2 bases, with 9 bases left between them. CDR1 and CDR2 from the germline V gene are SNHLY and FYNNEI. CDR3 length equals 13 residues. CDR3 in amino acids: CASSWTNTGELFF. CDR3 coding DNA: TGTGCCAGCTCTTGGACCAACACCGGGGAGCTGTTTTTT.

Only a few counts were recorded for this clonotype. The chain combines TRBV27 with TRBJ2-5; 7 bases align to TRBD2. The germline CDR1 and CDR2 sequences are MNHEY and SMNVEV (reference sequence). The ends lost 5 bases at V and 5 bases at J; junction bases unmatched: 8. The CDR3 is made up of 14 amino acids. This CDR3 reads CASSPLGGAETQYF. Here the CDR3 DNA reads TGTGCCAGCAGTCCCCTGGGAGGGGCCGAGACCCAGTACTTC.

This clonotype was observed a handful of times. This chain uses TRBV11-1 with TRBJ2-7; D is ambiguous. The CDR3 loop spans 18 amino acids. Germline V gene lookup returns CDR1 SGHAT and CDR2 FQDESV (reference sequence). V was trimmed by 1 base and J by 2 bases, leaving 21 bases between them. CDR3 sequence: CASSLVVWIPTYAYEQYV. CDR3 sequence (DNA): TGTGCCAGCAGCTTAGTCGTCTGGATCCCGACCTACGCCTACGAGCAGTACGTC.

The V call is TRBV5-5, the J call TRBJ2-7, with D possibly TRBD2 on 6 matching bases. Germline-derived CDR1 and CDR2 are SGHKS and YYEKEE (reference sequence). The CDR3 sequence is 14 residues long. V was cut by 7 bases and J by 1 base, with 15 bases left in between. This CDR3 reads CASARMGGSYEQYF. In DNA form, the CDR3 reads TGTGCCAGCGCCCGGATGGGGGGATCCTACGAGCAGTACTTC.

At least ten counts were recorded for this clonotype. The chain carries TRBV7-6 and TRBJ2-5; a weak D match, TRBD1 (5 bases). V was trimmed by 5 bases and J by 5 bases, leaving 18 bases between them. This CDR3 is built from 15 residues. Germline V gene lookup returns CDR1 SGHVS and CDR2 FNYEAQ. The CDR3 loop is CASSIDSSIGETQYF. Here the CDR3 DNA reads TGTGCCAGCAGCATCGACAGTTCGATAGGGGAGACCCAGTACTTC.

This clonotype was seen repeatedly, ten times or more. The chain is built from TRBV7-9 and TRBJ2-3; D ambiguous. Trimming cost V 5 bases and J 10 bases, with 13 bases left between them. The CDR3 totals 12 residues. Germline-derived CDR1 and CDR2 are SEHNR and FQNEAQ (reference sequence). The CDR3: CASSPRAGAQYF. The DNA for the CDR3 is TGTGCCAGCAGCCCGCGAGCCGGAGCGCAGTATTTT.